Listed here is a single T cell receptor (beta chain). Its antigen is unknown. The data were obtained in a study of PD-1 blockade in classical Hodgkin lymphoma. General study findings and limits: Healthy donors reportedly exceeded newly diagnosed patients in baseline TCR diversity.

Assay: immunoSEQ multiplex PCR; the TCRdb copy retains only in-frame clones and omits some. The top ten clones hold approximately 9.9% of a sample with under 70,000 clones, 60% to 80% of them seen once. There was relapse after autologous stem cell transplantation in every patient, and there was variation in brentuximab vedotin exposure. The input for sequencing was peripheral blood mononuclear cells (PBMCs), taken before the second cycle of nivolumab. The receptor was isolated from a human donor with classical Hodgkin lymphoma.

The CDR3, as DNA: TGTGCCACTAAGGACAGGGGCTACAATGAGCAGTTCTTC. It encodes CATKDRGYNEQFF. The chain uses TRBV19 and TRBJ2-1, with 9 bases that match TRBD1. Unmatched junction bases numbered 4, after V lost 10 bases and J lost 3 bases. The length of the CDR3 is 13 residues. From germline, CDR1 is LNHDA and CDR2 SQIVND (reference sequence). Combining the CDR3 with reference TRBV19 and TRBJ2-1 gives the whole variable domain DGGITQSPKYLFRKEGQNVTLSCEQNLNHDAMYWYRQDPGQGLRLIYYSQIVNDFQKGDIAEGYSVSREKKESFPLTVTSAQKNPTAFYLCATKDRGYNEQFFGPGTRLTVL.